This T cell receptor beta chain was identified during a study of blood T cell repertoires in COVID-19. The overall study: PBMCs, B-cell-depleted T cells, or T cells were the source of the cDNA or gDNA that made up the material.

Per the authors' pipeline: From reference gene primer amplification, estimates of nucleated cell counts were derived. Only in-frame clones appear in the TCRdb table, and some are missing; sequencing was by immunoSEQ multiplex PCR. V and J calls and clone size come straight from that table; D and trimming were deduced from the DNA. The sample comprises 150,000 to 200,000 clones, approximately 86% of which are singletons, and 1.2% rests with the top ten. Germline V lookup: CDR1 SGHRS, CDR2 YFSETQ. V was pared by 4 bases and J by 6 bases, with 9 bases of the junction left unmatched. The CDR3 spans 17 residues.

The sample taken for sequencing was peripheral blood. The receptor was isolated from a man aged 55 to 69 who had recovered from COVID-19. This chain joins TRBV5-1 and TRBJ2-1, with 14 bases identical to TRBD2. CDR3 sequence reads: CASSRLGTSGGFNEQFF. CDR3 nucleotides: TGCGCCAGCAGCCGACTAGGGACTAGCGGGGGATTCAATGAGCAGTTCTTC.